A selection of T cell receptor beta chains follows, all from one sample in a study of T cell changes during pregnancy in multiple sclerosis. Using immunoSEQ multiplex PCR, the repertoire was profiled, and TCRdb retains in-frame clones only, with some absent. The sample contains some 20,000 clones, roughly nine tenths of which appear only once. The sample consisted of CD8+ T cells from peripheral blood mononuclear cells, taken in the third trimester of pregnancy. The receptors shown here come from a female donor in good health, enrolled as a control in a pregnancy study. The CDR3 runs from the conserved cysteine through the conserved F or W. A D gene is named only where the DNA matches it firmly. Only part of the rows carry a size: once, few, many, or a class if the clone is expanded.

>-|-|12|TRBV7-9|TRBJ2-7
CASTRGPYEQYF
TGTGCCAGCACCAGGGGCCCCTACGAGCAGTACTTC
>-|large|15|TRBV9|TRBJ1-1
CASSETGGLLAEAFF
TGTGCCAGCAGCGAGACCGGGGGGTTATTGGCTGAAGCTTTCTTT
>TRBD1|-|15|TRBV27|TRBJ2-7
CASSLNLGQKYEQYF
TGTGCCAGCAGTTTAAATCTGGGACAGAAATACGAGCAGTACTTC
>-|-|14|TRBV5-1|TRBJ2-1
CASSTGPARGEQFF
TGCGCCAGCAGCACGGGCCCCGCCAGAGGGGAGCAGTTCTTC
>TRBD1|-|14|TRBV28|TRBJ2-3
CASAGGAPPDTQYF
TGTGCCAGCGCAGGGGGCGCCCCACCAGATACGCAGTATTTT
>-|-|12|TRBV7-9|TRBJ2-3
CASSSDLDTQYF
TGTGCCAGCAGCTCAGACTTAGATACGCAGTATTTT
>TRBD2|-|16|TRBV11-2|TRBJ2-7
CASSLGTAGDLYEQYF
TGTGCCAGCAGCTTAGGTACAGCGGGGGACCTCTACGAGCAGTACTTC
>-|-|15|TRBV4-1|TRBJ2-1
CASSQDVYSYNEQFF
TGCGCCAGCAGCCAAGACGTGTATTCCTACAATGAGCAGTTCTTC
>TRBD1|once|14|TRBV4-2|TRBJ1-2
CASSQGRQGYGYTF
TGTGCCAGCAGCCAGGGAAGACAGGGGTACGGCTACACCTTC
>-|-|14|TRBV6-5|TRBJ2-3
CASSYRLDTDTQYF
TGTGCCAGCAGTTACCGGCTAGACACAGATACGCAGTATTTT
>-|-|15|TRBV6-5|TRBJ2-3
CASSYRGASTDTQYF
TGTGCCAGCAGTTACCGAGGCGCTAGCACAGATACGCAGTATTTT
>-|-|14|TRBV9|TRBJ2-7
CASSVAGAAYEQYF
TGTGCCAGCAGCGTAGCTGGGGCCGCCTACGAGCAGTACTTC
>-|-|15|TRBV28|TRBJ2-2
CASSTGRPNTGELFF
TGTGCCAGCAGTACCGGGAGACCGAACACCGGGGAGCTGTTTTTT
>TRBD1|-|16|TRBV6-5|TRBJ2-1
CASSYTTGLSYNEQFF
TGTGCCAGCAGTTACACGACAGGGCTATCCTACAATGAGCAGTTCTTC
>-|-|14|TRBV7-8|TRBJ2-7
CASSIYLGSYEQYF
TGTGCCAGCAGCATTTACCTAGGCTCCTACGAGCAGTACTTC
>TRBD2|-|16|TRBV11-2|TRBJ2-7
CASSPSPSGLANEQYF
TGTGCCAGCAGCCCTAGCCCCTCGGGACTAGCGAACGAGCAGTACTTC
>-|-|17|TRBV5-1|TRBJ2-3
CASSLTPTREVADTQYF
TGCGCCAGCAGCTTAACGCCGACTAGAGAAGTCGCAGATACGCAGTATTTT
>TRBD2|-|18|TRBV7-3|TRBJ2-3
CASSLTARDYDYTDTQYF
TGTGCCAGCAGCTTAACGGCCCGGGACTACGACTACACAGATACGCAGTATTTT
>TRBD2|-|20|TRBV30|TRBJ2-5
CAWRDTWGLAGGGRQETQYF
TGTGCCTGGAGAGACACTTGGGGACTAGCGGGAGGTGGGAGACAAGAGACCCAGTACTTC
>TRBD1|-|16|TRBV5-6|TRBJ1-2
CASSGREDRGFYGYTF
TGTGCCAGCAGCGGAAGAGAGGACAGGGGCTTTTATGGCTACACCTTC
>-|once|14|TRBV4-2|TRBJ2-1
CASSQEGSYNEQFF
TGTGCCAGCAGCCAAGAAGGGAGCTACAATGAGCAGTTCTTC
>TRBD2|-|14|TRBV13|TRBJ2-7
CASSSASGGAEQYF
TGTGCCAGCAGCTCGGCTTCCGGGGGGGCCGAGCAGTACTTC
>-|-|12|TRBV19|TRBJ2-1
CASRAGVNEQFF
TGTGCCAGTAGGGCAGGGGTCAATGAGCAGTTCTTC
>TRBD1|-|15|TRBV7-8|TRBJ2-1
CASSLYQGARNEQFF
TGTGCCAGCAGCTTATATCAGGGGGCGAGGAATGAGCAGTTCTTC
>-|-|13|TRBV19|TRBJ1-2
CASRPGTTYGYTF
TGTGCCAGTAGGCCCGGGACTACCTATGGCTACACCTTC
>TRBD1|-|15|TRBV7-9|TRBJ2-5
CASSLTGGPQETQYF
TGTGCCAGCAGCCTGACAGGGGGCCCCCAAGAGACCCAGTACTTC
>-|-|16|TRBV27|TRBJ2-1
CASSPSPFREAGEQFF
TGTGCCAGCAGTCCATCGCCGTTCAGGGAGGCGGGAGAGCAGTTCTTC
>-|-|15|TRBV4-2|TRBJ2-1
CASSQTRGTSNEQFF
TGTGCCAGCAGCCAAACCCGGGGGACGTCCAATGAGCAGTTCTTC
>-|-|14|TRBV27|TRBJ2-7
CASSFLGETYEQYF
TGTGCCAGCAGTTTCCTAGGAGAAACCTACGAGCAGTACTTC
>-|-|17|TRBV4-1|TRBJ1-3
CASSPLGSGDSGNTIYF
TGCGCCAGCAGCCCTCTAGGGTCGGGGGACTCTGGAAACACCATATATTTT
>TRBD1|-|14|TRBV28|TRBJ2-3
CASRRTGSTDTQYF
TGTGCCAGCAGAAGGACAGGTAGCACAGATACGCAGTATTTT
>TRBD2|-|14|TRBV30|TRBJ2-5
CAWGTSGVQETQYF
TGTGCCTGGGGGACTAGCGGGGTCCAAGAGACCCAGTACTTC
>TRBD1|many|15|TRBV28|TRBJ2-7
CASSPGRGRVDEQYF
TGTGCCAGCAGCCCCGGCAGGGGGCGCGTCGACGAGCAGTACTTC
>-|once|12|TRBV5-1|TRBJ1-1
CASTQGGTEAFF
TGCGCCAGCACCCAGGGCGGCACTGAAGCTTTCTTT
>TRBD1|-|15|TRBV5-1|TRBJ2-1
CASSLIDRAYNEQFF
TGCGCCAGCAGCTTGATTGACAGGGCCTACAATGAGCAGTTCTTC
>TRBD2|-|16|TRBV7-8|TRBJ2-7
CASSSRGSSGKNEQYF
TGTGCCAGCAGCTCTAGGGGGTCTAGCGGGAAAAACGAGCAGTACTTC
>TRBD2|-|14|TRBV2|TRBJ2-7
CASSAGGASYEQYF
TGTGCCAGCAGTGCCGGGGGGGCTTCCTACGAGCAGTACTTC
>TRBD2|-|15|TRBV27|TRBJ2-2
CASSWRRERTGELFF
TGTGCCAGCAGTTGGCGGCGGGAGCGCACCGGGGAGCTGTTTTTT
>TRBD1|many|19|TRBV6-1|TRBJ1-2
CASSEVSGGGPAQDYGYTF
TGTGCCAGCAGTGAAGTGAGCGGAGGGGGCCCCGCGCAGGACTATGGCTACACCTTC
>TRBD2|-|16|TRBV27|TRBJ2-4
CAGPNGTSGSKNIQYF
TGTGCCGGACCAAACGGGACTAGCGGATCCAAAAACATTCAGTACTTC